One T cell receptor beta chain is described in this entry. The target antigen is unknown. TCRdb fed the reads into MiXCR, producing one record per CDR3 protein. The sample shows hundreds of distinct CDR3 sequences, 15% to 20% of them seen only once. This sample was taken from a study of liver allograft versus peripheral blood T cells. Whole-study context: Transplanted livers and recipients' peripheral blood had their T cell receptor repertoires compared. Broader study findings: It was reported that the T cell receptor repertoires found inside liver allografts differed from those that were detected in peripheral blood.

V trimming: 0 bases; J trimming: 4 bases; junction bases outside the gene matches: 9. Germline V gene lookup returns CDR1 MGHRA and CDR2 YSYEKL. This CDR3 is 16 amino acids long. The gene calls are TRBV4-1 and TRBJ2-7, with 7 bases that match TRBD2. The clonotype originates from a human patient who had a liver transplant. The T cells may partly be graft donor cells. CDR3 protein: CASSQDGREEPYEQYF. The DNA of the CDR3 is TGCGCCAGCAGCCAAGACGGCCGGGAGGAACCTTACGAGCAGTACTTC.